One and the same sample provided the 5 T cell receptor gamma chains below, sequenced in a study of Vδ1+ human thymocytes. Extracted RNA was reverse transcribed into cDNA. CDR3 amplicons came from multiplex PCR with pooled V-gene forward and constant-region reverse primers. TCRdb redid the clone calls on the multiplex PCR reads with CATT. Counted here are 36,000 or so gamma-chain clones, roughly 21% occurring once; the ten biggest clones make up under 2%. Broader study findings: Thymic TRG and TRD repertoires appeared highly polyclonal, with Gaussian CDR3 length distributions.

These receptors' targets are unknown. Input material: Vdelta1+ gamma-delta thymocytes from the thymus. The subset denotes: FACS-sorted CD3+ TCRalphabeta- TCRVdelta1+ TCRVdelta2- thymocytes. These receptors were taken from a girl less than two years old who had congenital heart surgery.

Comments on this clone: A much larger clone differs from this one at a single base, so this may be a read error. The J gene is TRGJ1 or TRGJ2, the V gene TRGV8. CDR1 VENAVY and CDR2 YDSYNSRV come from the germline V gene. This CDR3 region has 10 residues. The CDR3 loop is CATWVRKKLF. The CDR3 nucleotides read TGTGCCACCTGGGTTAGGAAGAAACTCTTT.

The chain recombines TRGV9 with TRGJP. J gave up 2 bases and V 4 bases, and 8 bases lay outside the gene matches. The CDR3 is 18 residues long. CDR1 and CDR2 from the germline V gene are GITISATS and ISYDGTV (reference sequence). CDR3 loop: CALWDPDRQELGKKIKVF. The DNA for the CDR3 is TGTGCCTTGTGGGATCCGGACCGGCAAGAGTTGGGCAAAAAAATCAAGGTATTT.

The rearrangement links TRGV4 to TRGJP2. Germline V gene lookup returns CDR1 EGSTGY and CDR2 YDSYTSSV. The trim removed 4 bases at V and 6 bases at J, leaving 2 bases unmatched. The CDR3 has 12 amino acids. Here the CDR3 reads CATWERDWIKTF. CDR3 nucleotides: TGTGCCACCTGGGAACGTGATTGGATCAAGACGTTT.

This clone came up a few times. The chain has TRGV2 and TRGJP2. The junction had 3 bases not matched to a gene; V was cut back by 1 base and J by 13 bases. Germline V gives CDR1 EGSNGY, CDR2 YDSYNSKV. This CDR3 is built from 11 residues. In nucleotides, the CDR3 is TGTGCCACCTGGGACGGTCCGATCAAGACGTTT. It specifies CATWDGPIKTF.

This clone was seen more than once but under ten times. The rearrangement joins TRGV9 to TRGJ1 or TRGJ2. CDR1 and CDR2 from the germline V gene are GITISATS and ISYDGTV (reference sequence). This CDR3 is built from 13 residues. Germline trimming cut 1 base from V and 12 bases from J; bases unmatched to any gene: 12. In nucleotides, the CDR3 is TGTGCCTTGTGGGAGGTCAACTCTTGTGGGAAACTCTTT. This codes for CALWEVNSCGKLF.